Here is one T cell receptor (beta chain) with its context. These data originate in a study of identical twins. Trimming removed 5 bases from V and 7 bases from J; junction bases left unmatched: 12. The germline gives CDR1 MNHEY, CDR2 SMNVEV (reference sequence). The CDR3 sequence is 15 residues long. TCRdb reprocessed the 5' RACE reads via MiXCR and lists one record per CDR3 protein. This table has 450,000 to 600,000 distinct CDR3 sequences, 20% to 25% appearing once. This sample was also put to use in a study of yellow fever vaccine responses in identical twins.

V gene TRBV27 combines with J gene TRBJ2-7, with 9 bases aligning to TRBD1. The source of this sequence is a woman aged 18-29 years in good health. Material: CD4+ T cells sorted from blood. The CDR3 reads CASSPLKTGGSEQYV. The CDR3 nucleotides are TGTGCCAGCAGTCCCCTCAAGACAGGGGGGAGTGAGCAGTACGTC.